This T cell receptor (beta chain) was sequenced for a study of shared clonotypes between healthy human individuals. About the research overall: Samples came from two female and a few male donors aged 18 to 49. Used for every donor were three CD4 naive, three CD4 memory, two CD8 naive and one CD8 memory plate. Study-level points and caveats: Inspection by rarefaction showed sorted-subset sequencing to be incomplete despite large depth.

Per the germline V gene, CDR1 is LNHDA and CDR2 is SQIVND (reference sequence). V was trimmed by 8 bases and J by 4 bases, leaving 9 bases between them. CDR3 length: 12 amino acids. There are a few counts of this clone. Its antigen is unknown. Method: immunoSEQ multiplex PCR; TCRdb's copy keeps in-frame clones and lacks some. The profile shows about 2,500,000 clones, roughly 92% of them singletons. Specimen: naive CD4+ T cells sorted from blood. Subset: CD45RA+ positively selected. The chain links TRBV19 to TRBJ2-1; D tentatively reads TRBD1 or TRBD2 (5 bases each). This TCR was sampled from a man between 18 and 35 years old in good health. The CDR3 region is CASGGPYNEQFF. In DNA, the CDR3 is TGTGCCAGTGGGGGACCTTACAATGAGCAGTTCTTC.